The source of this T cell receptor (beta chain) is a study of T-cell memory formation after mild COVID-19 (dated by TCRdb to the early 2020s). Regarding the research as a whole: TCR sequence clusters from the two donors were found to be largely donor specific. Longitudinal TCRalpha and TCRbeta repertoire sequencing tracked T-cell clones expanding and contracting after mild COVID-19 in a couple of donors. Two young, previously healthy adult volunteers, one female and one male, were included in the cohort. Study-level results and caveats: Some responding clones were detected in pre-infection memory, suggesting pre-existing cross-reactive memory T cells joined the SARS-CoV-2 response. Contracting CD4+ clones were found mainly in CM and EM memory subsets, while CD8+ clones were enriched in EMRA. Balanced CD4/CD8 phenotypes were observed for clones contracting from day 15 to 85, whereas a bias towards CD4+ was observed for a second wave of clones expanding from day 15 to 37. SARS-CoV-2 specificity was not confirmed for the second-wave clones peaking on day 37. Only two mild cases were covered in the study, and larger cohorts including severe cases with pre-infection samples were considered necessary.

The data were produced on an Illumina NovaSeq 6000. TCRalpha and TCRbeta cDNA libraries were constructed by 5'RACE with constant-segment primers, with sample barcodes and unique molecular identifiers being introduced. Trizol reagent was used to extract RNA from every sample. Amplification of the libraries took two PCR steps, and the second step added a second sample barcode plus Illumina TruSeq adapters. The libraries were sequenced on an Illumina NovaSeq using 2 x 150 bp paired-end reads. For the original study's pipeline: With migec v1.2.7, reads were demultiplexed and then collapsed into UMI-guided consensus sequences. Using mixcr v2.1.11, UMI consensuses were aligned to TRA and TRB V and J templates and then assembled into clonotypes. A clonotype was counted as expanded or contracted only if both edgeR and NoisET called the change significant, with noise models trained on biological replicates. edgeR calls used a false discovery rate-adjusted p below 0.01 and a log2 fold-change threshold of 1. As an exploratory analysis of dynamics, max-normalized trajectories of the 1000 most abundant clonotypes were examined by PCA with hierarchical clustering. The CD4 or CD8 phenotype of responding clones was assigned using the separately sequenced CD4+ and CD8+ repertoires. TCRdb cleaned the public reads at Q25 with fastp, built clones with MiXCR and kept in-frame beta chains. A single entry per CDR3 protein holds the most common genes and DNA from its merged rows. The V and J calls and clone size are TCRdb's, not the authors'. A total of under 50,000 distinct CDR3 sequences appear in this sample, 27% of them only once. The leading ten clones occupy 35% to 50% of the sample.

Comments on this clonotype: Its antigen is unknown. Base qualities are not provided; no much larger clone lies one nucleotide away.

Looking up the germline V gene (reference sequence) yields CDR1 SEHNR and CDR2 FQNEAQ. The cysteine opens and the phenylalanine closes a CDR3 of 15 amino acids. The retained sequence is limited to the CDR3, 45 bases, with the frame set at the first base. Between the V and J ends, shortened by 1 base and 3 bases respectively, the junction contains 11 bases. Ficoll-Paque density gradient centrifugation was the method used to isolate PBMCs. The clonotype originates from a young man who had mild COVID-19 (a few samples of this study predate the infection). The sample titles of this study are shuffled in the database, so cell type and time point are left out; the donor was told from shared clones. The sequence joins TRBV7-9 to TRBJ2-3; the D element could tentatively be TRBD1 or TRBD2, as 5 bases agree for each. The specimen was PBMCs or a T cell subset sorted from them (not recorded which). The CDR3 reads CASSLVVGETDTQYF. The sequence in DNA is TGTGCCAGCAGCTTAGTCGTGGGGGAGACAGATACGCAGTATTTT.